The T cell receptor beta chain under discussion was sequenced for a study of T cells in Graves' hyperthyroidism and ophthalmopathy. Study summary: Peripheral blood collection took place at initial diagnosis, before any treatment. Study-level results: Most thyroid clonotypes expanded above 0.001 appeared in blood too.

TCR beta CDR3 region amplification was performed from RNA transcripts. HTBI primers were the set used in a first-round RT-PCR of the TCR CDR3. TCRdb used MiXCR to reprocess the multiplex PCR reads, holding one entry per CDR3 protein. Of some 580,000 distinct CDR3 sequences in the sample, approximately 15% were seen once. To note about this clonotype: What it recognizes is unknown.

V shed 2 bases, J shed 5 bases, and the junction held 0 bases outside the gene matches. CDR3 size: 15 residues. With duration under 3 months, ophthalmopathy was active: Clinical Activity Score at least 3, NOSPECS at least 4. Fresh peripheral blood, under 11 ml, yielded the PBMCs. The TCR sequence derives from a woman in her thirties or forties with Graves' ophthalmopathy. The source material was blood. V gene TRBV12-3 or TRBV12-4 combines with J gene TRBJ2-2; 12 positions match TRBD2. DNA of the CDR3: TGTGCCAGCAGTTTACTAGCGGGAGGGACCGGGGAGCTGTTTTTT. Encoded protein: CASSLLAGGTGELFF.